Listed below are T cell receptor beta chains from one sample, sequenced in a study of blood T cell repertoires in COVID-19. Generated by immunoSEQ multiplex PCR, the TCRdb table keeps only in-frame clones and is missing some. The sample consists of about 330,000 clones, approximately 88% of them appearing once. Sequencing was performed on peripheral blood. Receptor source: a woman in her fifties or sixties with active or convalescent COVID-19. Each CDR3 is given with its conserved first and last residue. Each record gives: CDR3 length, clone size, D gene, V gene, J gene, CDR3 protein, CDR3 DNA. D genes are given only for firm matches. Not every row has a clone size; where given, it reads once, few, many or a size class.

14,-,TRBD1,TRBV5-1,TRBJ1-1,CASSSGQMNTEAFF,TGCGCCAGCAGCTCGGGACAGATGAACACTGAAGCTTTCTTT
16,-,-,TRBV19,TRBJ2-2,CASSSTGRKNTGELFF,TGTGCCAGTAGTAGCACTGGGCGAAAGAACACCGGGGAGCTGTTTTTT
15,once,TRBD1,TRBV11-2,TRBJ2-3,CASSFGQGIRDTQYF,TGTGCCAGCAGCTTTGGACAGGGGATAAGAGATACGCAGTATTTT
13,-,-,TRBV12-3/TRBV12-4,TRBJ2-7,CASSYWAQGEQYF,TGTGCCAGCAGTTACTGGGCGCAGGGGGAGCAGTACTTC
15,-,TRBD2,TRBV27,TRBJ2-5,CASSPQRLAGETQYF,TGTGCCAGCAGTCCCCAGAGGCTAGCGGGAGAGACCCAGTACTTC
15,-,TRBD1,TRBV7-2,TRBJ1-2,CASSSRQGVRYGYTF,TGTGCCAGCAGCTCGAGACAGGGGGTGAGGTATGGCTACACCTTC
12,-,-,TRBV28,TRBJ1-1,CASSWGPAEAFF,TGTGCCAGCAGCTGGGGCCCGGCTGAAGCTTTCTTT
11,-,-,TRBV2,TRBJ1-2,CASSNFGGYTF,TGTGCCAGCAGTAACTTCGGTGGCTACACCTTC
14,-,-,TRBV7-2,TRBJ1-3,CASSAASSGNTIYF,TGTGCCAGCAGCGCGGCATCCTCTGGAAACACCATATATTTT
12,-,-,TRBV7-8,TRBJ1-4,CASSYYRRELFF,TGTGCCAGCAGCTACTACAGGAGAGAACTGTTTTTT
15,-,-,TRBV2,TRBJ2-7,CASSEGPQGRYEQYF,TGTGCCAGCAGTGAGGGACCACAGGGCCGCTACGAGCAGTACTTC
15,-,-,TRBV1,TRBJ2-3,CTSSQAMRDTDTQYF,TGCACCAGCAGCCAAGCAATGCGGGACACAGATACGCAGTATTTT
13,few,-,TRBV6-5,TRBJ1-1,CASSPQGNTEAFF,TGTGCCAGCAGTCCACAGGGGAACACTGAAGCTTTCTTT
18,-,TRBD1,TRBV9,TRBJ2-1,CASSVVATGASSYNEQFF,TGTGCCAGCAGCGTAGTGGCGACAGGGGCTAGCTCCTACAATGAGCAGTTCTTC
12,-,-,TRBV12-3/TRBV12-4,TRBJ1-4,CASSLYNEKLFF,TGTGCCAGCAGTTTGTATAATGAAAAACTGTTTTTT
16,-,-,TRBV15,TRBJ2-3,CATSRDRSGSTDTQYF,TGTGCCACCAGCAGAGATCGGTCCGGGAGCACAGATACGCAGTATTTT
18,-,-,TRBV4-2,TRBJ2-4,CASSQDRAGSLAKNIQYF,TGTGCCAGCAGCCAAGACAGGGCGGGGTCACTAGCCAAAAACATTCAGTACTTC
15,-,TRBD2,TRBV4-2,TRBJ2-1,CASSQDLAGGNEQFF,TGTGCCAGCAGCCAAGATTTAGCGGGAGGCAATGAGCAGTTCTTC
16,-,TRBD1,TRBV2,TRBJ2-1,CASSGWTGGNYNEQFF,TGTGCCAGCAGTGGATGGACAGGGGGAAATTACAATGAGCAGTTCTTC
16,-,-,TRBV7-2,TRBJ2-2,CASSRSSPGHDGELFF,TGTGCCAGCAGCAGATCAAGTCCGGGACACGACGGGGAGCTGTTTTTT
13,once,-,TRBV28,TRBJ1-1,CASSFVGDTEAFF,TGTGCCAGCAGTTTTGTAGGGGACACTGAAGCTTTCTTT
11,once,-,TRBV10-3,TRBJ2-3,CAIGSTDTQYF,TGTGCCATCGGCAGCACAGATACGCAGTATTTT
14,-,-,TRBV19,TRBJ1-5,CASSSRQLNQPQHF,TGTGCCAGTAGTAGTAGACAGCTCAATCAGCCCCAGCATTTT
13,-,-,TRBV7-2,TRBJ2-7,CASRVTLAYEQYF,TGTGCCAGCAGGGTTACTCTAGCCTACGAGCAGTACTTC
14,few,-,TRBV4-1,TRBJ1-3,CASSPVTSGNTIYF,TGCGCCAGCAGCCCAGTTACCTCTGGAAACACCATATATTTT
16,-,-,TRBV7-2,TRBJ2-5,CASSPPGLTQGETQYF,TGTGCCAGCAGCCCACCGGGACTTACACAAGGGGAGACCCAGTACTTC
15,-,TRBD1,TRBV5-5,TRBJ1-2,CASSLPGGKDYGYTF,TGTGCCAGCAGCTTACCAGGGGGCAAGGACTATGGCTACACCTTC
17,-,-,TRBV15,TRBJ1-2,CATSRDNSAGELYGYTF,TGTGCCACCAGCAGAGATAATTCGGCAGGGGAGCTCTATGGCTACACCTTC
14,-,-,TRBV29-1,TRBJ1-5,CSVVTGDSNQPQHF,TGCAGCGTGGTGACAGGAGATAGCAATCAGCCCCAGCATTTT
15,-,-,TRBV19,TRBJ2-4,CASSIGQRKKYIQYF,TGTGCCAGTAGTATCGGGCAGCGGAAGAAGTACATTCAGTACTTC
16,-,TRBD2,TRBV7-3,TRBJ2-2,CASSAAGGQNTGELFF,TGTGCCAGCAGCGCAGCGGGGGGGCAAAACACCGGGGAGCTGTTTTTT
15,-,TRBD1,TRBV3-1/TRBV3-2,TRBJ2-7,CASSRATGVSYEQYF,TGTGCCAGCAGCCGAGCAACAGGGGTCTCCTACGAGCAGTACTTC
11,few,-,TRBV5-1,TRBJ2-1,CASSGSGEQFF,TGCGCCAGCAGCGGTAGTGGTGAGCAGTTCTTC
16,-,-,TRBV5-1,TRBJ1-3,CASSLWNGGIGNTIYF,TGCGCCAGCAGCTTGTGGAATGGGGGGATAGGAAACACCATATATTTT
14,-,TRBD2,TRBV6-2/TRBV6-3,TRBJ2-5,CASSLGLAIPNQYF,TGTGCCAGCAGTCTAGGACTAGCGATCCCGAACCAGTACTTC
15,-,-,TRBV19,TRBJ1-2,CATKSTGLVGYGYTF,TGTGCCACTAAGTCGACAGGTTTGGTGGGTTATGGCTACACCTTC
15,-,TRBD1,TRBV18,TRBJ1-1,CASSQGDRVATEAFF,TGTGCCAGCTCGCAAGGTGACAGGGTTGCCACTGAAGCTTTCTTT
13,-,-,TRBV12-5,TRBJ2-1,CASGGYRSNEQFF,TGTGCTAGTGGGGGCTATCGGTCCAATGAGCAGTTCTTC
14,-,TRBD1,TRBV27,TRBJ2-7,CASSPHRGSYEQYF,TGTGCCAGCAGTCCCCACAGGGGCTCCTACGAGCAGTACTTC
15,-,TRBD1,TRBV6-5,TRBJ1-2,CASRDRDRGSRGYTF,TGTGCCAGCAGAGACCGGGACAGGGGTTCTAGGGGCTACACCTTC
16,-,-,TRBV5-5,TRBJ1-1,CASSLDPRGGGTEAFF,TGTGCCAGCAGCTTGGACCCCCGAGGGGGGGGCACTGAAGCTTTCTTT
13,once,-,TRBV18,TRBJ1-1,CASSQQVNTEAFF,TGTGCCAGCTCGCAACAGGTGAACACTGAAGCTTTCTTT
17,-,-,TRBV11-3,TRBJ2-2,CASSSGGLAANTGELFF,TGTGCCAGCAGCTCTGGGGGGCTAGCGGCGAACACCGGGGAGCTGTTTTTT
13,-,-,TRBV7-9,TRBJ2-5,CASSLGGWETQYF,TGTGCCAGCAGCTTAGGCGGGTGGGAGACCCAGTACTTC
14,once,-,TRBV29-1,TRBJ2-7,CSVRGTRDSYEQYF,TGCAGCGTTCGAGGCACCAGGGACTCCTACGAGCAGTACTTC